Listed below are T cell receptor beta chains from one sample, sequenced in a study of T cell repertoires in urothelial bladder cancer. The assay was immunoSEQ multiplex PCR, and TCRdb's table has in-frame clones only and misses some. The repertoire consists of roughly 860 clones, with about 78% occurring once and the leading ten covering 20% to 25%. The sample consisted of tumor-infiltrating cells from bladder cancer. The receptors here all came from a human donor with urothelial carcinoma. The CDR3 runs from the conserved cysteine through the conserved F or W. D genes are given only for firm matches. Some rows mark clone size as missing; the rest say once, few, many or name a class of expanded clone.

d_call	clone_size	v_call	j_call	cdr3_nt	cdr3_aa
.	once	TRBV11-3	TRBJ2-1	TGTGCCAGCAGCTTAACGGGCCTCTACAATGAGCAGTTCTTC	CASSLTGLYNEQFF
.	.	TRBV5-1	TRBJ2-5	TGCGCCAGCAGTCATAAAGGGGAGACCCAGTACTTC	CASSHKGETQYF
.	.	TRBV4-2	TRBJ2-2	TGTGCCAGCAGCCACCGCGGGGGCGCGGGGCCCGGGGAGCTGTTTTTT	CASSHRGGAGPGELFF
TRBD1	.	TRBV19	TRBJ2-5	TGTGCCAGTAGTATTCTGACAGGGTCCCGAGAGACCCAGTACTTC	CASSILTGSRETQYF
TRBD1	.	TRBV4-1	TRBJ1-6	TGCGCCAGCAGCTTCGCCGACAGGGGAGGTTCACCCCTCCACTTT	CASSFADRGGSPLHF
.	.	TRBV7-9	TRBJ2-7	TGTGCCAGCAGCTTAAAGGGGGAGCAGTACTTC	CASSLKGEQYF
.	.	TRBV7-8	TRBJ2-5	TGTGCCAGCAGCTTAGCTGTCTCGGGTGAGACCCAGTACTTC	CASSLAVSGETQYF
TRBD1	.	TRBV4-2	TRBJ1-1	TGTGCCAGCAGCCAAGCGACTGACAGGGCAATGAACACTGAAGCTTTCTTT	CASSQATDRAMNTEAFF
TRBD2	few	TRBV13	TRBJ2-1	TGTGCCAGCAGCTTAAGAGGGACTAGCGGGGGTAATGAGCAGTTCTTC	CASSLRGTSGGNEQFF
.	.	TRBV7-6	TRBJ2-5	TGTGCCAGCAGCTCCCAGTTTGAGACCCAGTACTTC	CASSSQFETQYF
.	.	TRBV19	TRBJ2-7	TGTGCCAGTAGTACACAGGGTCCGCTGACCGAGCAGTACTTC	CASSTQGPLTEQYF
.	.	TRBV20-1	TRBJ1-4	TGCAGTGCTAGAAAAGGGAGTAAACTGTTTTTT	CSARKGSKLFF
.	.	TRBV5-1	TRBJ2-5	TGCGCCAGCAGCTTGGGGCAGGGGGGCGAGACCCAGTACTTC	CASSLGQGGETQYF
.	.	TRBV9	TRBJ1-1	TGTGCCAGCAGCTTATCAGGTAACACTGAAGCTTTCTTT	CASSLSGNTEAFF
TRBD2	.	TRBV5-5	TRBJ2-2	TGTGCCAGCAGCTTGGGGGCCCGGCTAGCGGGGTTATACACCGGGGAGCTGTTTTTT	CASSLGARLAGLYTGELFF
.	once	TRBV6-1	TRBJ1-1	TGTGCCAGCAGTGAAAGGGCGGGGAGTGAAGCTTTCTTT	CASSERAGSEAFF
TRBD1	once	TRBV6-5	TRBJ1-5	TGTGCCAGCAGGCGGACAGGGTCGTATCAGCCCCAGCATTTT	CASRRTGSYQPQHF
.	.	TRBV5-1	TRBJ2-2	TGCGCCAGCAGCCCAAACATAGGAGGGAACACCGGGGAGCTGTTTTTT	CASSPNIGGNTGELFF
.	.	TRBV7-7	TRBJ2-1	TGTGCCAGCAGCCCAGCAACCGGGACCTACAATGAGCAGTTCTTC	CASSPATGTYNEQFF
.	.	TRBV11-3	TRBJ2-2	TGTGCCAGCAGCTGGTTAGTGGGGGGAGAGAACACCGGGGAGCTGTTTTTT	CASSWLVGGENTGELFF
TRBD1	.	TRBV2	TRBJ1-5	TGTGCCAGCACACTCGGACAGGGAGGCGGGCAGCCCCAGCATTTT	CASTLGQGGGQPQHF
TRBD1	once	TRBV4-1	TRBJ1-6	TGCGCCAGCAGCCAAGGGGCCGGGACAGACTCCCAGGAGGCCTATAATTCACCCCTCCACTTT	CASSQGAGTDSQEAYNSPLHF
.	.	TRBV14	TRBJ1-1	TGTGCCAGCAGCCTTGGAGACAGGCTGATTATGAACACTGAAGCTTTCTTT	CASSLGDRLIMNTEAFF
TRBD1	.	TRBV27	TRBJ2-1	TGTGCCAGCACCAACGGACAGGGTCAACACAATGAGCAGTTCTTC	CASTNGQGQHNEQFF
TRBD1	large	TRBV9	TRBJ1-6	TGTGCCAGCAGCGCTGGGACAGGGGCCAATTCACCCCTCCACTTT	CASSAGTGANSPLHF
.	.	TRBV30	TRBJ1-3	TGTGCCTGGAGTGTAGGTTTGAACTCTGGAAACACCATATATTTT	CAWSVGLNSGNTIYF
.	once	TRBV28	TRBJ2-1	TGTGCCAGTTCCAGGGCCGGAGGGGGTGGTTACAATGAGCAGTTCTTC	CASSRAGGGGYNEQFF
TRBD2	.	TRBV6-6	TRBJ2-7	TGTGCCAGCAGTTACTCCGGGACTAGTTCCTACGAGCAGTACTTC	CASSYSGTSSYEQYF
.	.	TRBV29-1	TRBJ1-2	TGCAGCGTTGACAGGGGCTCTGGCTACACCTTC	CSVDRGSGYTF
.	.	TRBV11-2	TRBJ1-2	TGTGCCAGCAGCTTTGGCGGGGGCTACACCTTC	CASSFGGGYTF
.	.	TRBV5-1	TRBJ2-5	TGCGCCAGCAGCTTGGCGGATGGGGAGACCCAGTACTTC	CASSLADGETQYF
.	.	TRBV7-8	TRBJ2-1	TGTGCCAGCAGCTCCGCGGGACAGCCCTACAATGAGCAGTTCTTC	CASSSAGQPYNEQFF
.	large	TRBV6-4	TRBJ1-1	TGTGCCAGCAGGACTGGACAAGAGAACACTGAAGCTTTCTTT	CASRTGQENTEAFF
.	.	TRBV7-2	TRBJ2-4	TGTGCCAGCAGCTTAGCGGCAGGGCGGAGAGGAAACATTCAGTACTTC	CASSLAAGRRGNIQYF
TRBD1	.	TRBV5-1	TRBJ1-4	TGCGCCAGCAGCTTGCTCACAGGGGATAGGGGTGAAAAACTGTTTTTT	CASSLLTGDRGEKLFF
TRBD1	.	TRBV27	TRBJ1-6	TGTGCCAGCAGTTTATGGGCAGGGGGCGATTCACCCCTCCACTTT	CASSLWAGGDSPLHF
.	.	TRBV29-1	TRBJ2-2	TGCAGCGCTCAGACAGGACCGAACACCGGGGAGCTGTTTTTT	CSAQTGPNTGELFF
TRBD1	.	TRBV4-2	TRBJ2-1	TGTGCCAGCAGCCAAGAATGGGACAGGCCGAATGAGCAGTTCTTC	CASSQEWDRPNEQFF
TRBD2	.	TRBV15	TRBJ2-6	TGTGCCACCAGCGGGACTAGCGGCTCTGGGGCCAACGTCCTGACTTTC	CATSGTSGSGANVLTF
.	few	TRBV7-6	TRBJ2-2	TGTGCCAGCAGCTTAGCGCCCCCCGATCGTGCCGGGGAGCTGTTTTTT	CASSLAPPDRAGELFF
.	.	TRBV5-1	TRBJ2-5	TGCGCCAGCAGCTTGGGGGACGGGAAAGAGACCCAGTACTTC	CASSLGDGKETQYF